Sequencing of this T cell receptor beta chain was carried out in a study of blood T cell repertoires in COVID-19. With V trimmed by 5 bases and J by 3 bases, 8 bases remained unmatched. The CDR3 is made up of 15 amino acids. Germline values: CDR1 SGHTA, CDR2 FQGNSA. Sequenced by immunoSEQ multiplex PCR; TCRdb stores in-frame clones only, minus some. Here the sample spans approximately 210,000 clones, 84% being singletons. What was sequenced was peripheral blood. The chain links TRBV7-2 to TRBJ1-1; 8 nucleotides line up with TRBD1. This TCR came from a woman between 45 and 65 years old with active or convalescent COVID-19. CDR3 nucleotide sequence: TGTGCCAGCAGCGTACGACAGGGGCGATACACTGAAGCTTTCTTT. This sequence encodes CASSVRQGRYTEAFF.